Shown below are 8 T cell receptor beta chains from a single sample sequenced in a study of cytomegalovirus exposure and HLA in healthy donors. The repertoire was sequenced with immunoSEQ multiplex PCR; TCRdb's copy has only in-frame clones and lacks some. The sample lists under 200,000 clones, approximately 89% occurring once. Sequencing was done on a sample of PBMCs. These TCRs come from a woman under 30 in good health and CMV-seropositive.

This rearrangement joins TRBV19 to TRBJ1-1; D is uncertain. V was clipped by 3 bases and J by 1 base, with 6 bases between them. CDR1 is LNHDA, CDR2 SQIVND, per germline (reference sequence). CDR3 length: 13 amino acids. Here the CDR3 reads CASSIGWNTEAFF. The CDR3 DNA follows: TGTGCCAGTAGTATTGGCTGGAACACTGAAGCTTTCTTT.

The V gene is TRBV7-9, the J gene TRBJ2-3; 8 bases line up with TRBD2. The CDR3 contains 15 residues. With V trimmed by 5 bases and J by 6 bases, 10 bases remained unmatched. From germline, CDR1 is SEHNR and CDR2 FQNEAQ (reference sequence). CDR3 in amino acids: CASSPPGLDEDTQYF. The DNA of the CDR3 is TGTGCCAGCAGCCCACCGGGACTAGATGAGGATACGCAGTATTTT.

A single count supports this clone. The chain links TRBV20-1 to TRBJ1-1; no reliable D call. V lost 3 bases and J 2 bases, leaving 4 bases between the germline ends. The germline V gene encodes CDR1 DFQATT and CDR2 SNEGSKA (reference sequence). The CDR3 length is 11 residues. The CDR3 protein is CSASYNTEAFF. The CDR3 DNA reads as TGCAGTGCTAGCTACAACACTGAAGCTTTCTTT.

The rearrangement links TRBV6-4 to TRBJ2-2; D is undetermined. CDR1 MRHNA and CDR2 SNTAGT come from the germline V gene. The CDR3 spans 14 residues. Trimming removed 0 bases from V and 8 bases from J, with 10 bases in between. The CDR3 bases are TGTGCCAGCAGTGACTCGATCGAGCGTGGGGAGCTGTTTTTT. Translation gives CASSDSIERGELFF.

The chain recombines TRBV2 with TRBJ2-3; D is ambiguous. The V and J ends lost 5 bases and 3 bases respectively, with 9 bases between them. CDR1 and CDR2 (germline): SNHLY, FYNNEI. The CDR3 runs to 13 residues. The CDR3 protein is CASSQERTDTQYF. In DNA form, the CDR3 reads TGTGCCAGCAGTCAAGAGAGGACAGATACGCAGTATTTT.

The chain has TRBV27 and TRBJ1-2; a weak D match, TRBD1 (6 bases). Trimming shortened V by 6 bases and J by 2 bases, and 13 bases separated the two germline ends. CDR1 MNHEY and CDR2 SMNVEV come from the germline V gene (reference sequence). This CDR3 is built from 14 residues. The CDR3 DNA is TGTGCCAGCAGATTTCTACAGGGAAACTATGGCTACACCTTC. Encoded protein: CASRFLQGNYGYTF.

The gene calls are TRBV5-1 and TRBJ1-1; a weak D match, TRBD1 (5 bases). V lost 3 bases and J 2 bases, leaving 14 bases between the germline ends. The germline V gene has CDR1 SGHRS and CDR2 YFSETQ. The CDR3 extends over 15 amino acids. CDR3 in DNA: TGCGCCAGCAGCTGGTTACCCGGGGGAAACACTGAAGCTTTCTTT. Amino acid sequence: CASSWLPGGNTEAFF.

In DNA, the CDR3 is TGTGCCAGCAGTGAAGGCGTCTATGAGCAGTTCTTC. Translating gives CASSEGVYEQFF. The rearrangement joins TRBV6-1 to TRBJ2-1, with no clear D. V lost 1 base and J lost 8, with 6 bases in between. The CDR3 totals 12 residues. Germline CDR1 MNHNS, CDR2 SASEGT.